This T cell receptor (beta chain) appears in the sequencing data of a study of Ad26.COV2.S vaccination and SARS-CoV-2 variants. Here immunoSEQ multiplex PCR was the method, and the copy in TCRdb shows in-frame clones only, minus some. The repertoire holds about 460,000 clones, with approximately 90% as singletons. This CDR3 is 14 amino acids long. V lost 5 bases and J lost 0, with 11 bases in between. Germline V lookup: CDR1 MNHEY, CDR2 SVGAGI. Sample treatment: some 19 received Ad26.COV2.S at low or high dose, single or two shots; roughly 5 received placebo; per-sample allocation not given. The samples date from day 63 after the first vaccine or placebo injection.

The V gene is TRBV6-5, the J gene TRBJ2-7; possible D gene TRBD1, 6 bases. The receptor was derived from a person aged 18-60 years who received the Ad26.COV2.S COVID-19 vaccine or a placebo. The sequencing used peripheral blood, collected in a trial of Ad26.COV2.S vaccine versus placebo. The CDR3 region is CASSRDMSSYEQYF. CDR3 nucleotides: TGTGCCAGCAGTCGGGACATGAGCTCCTACGAGCAGTACTTC.